This T cell receptor beta chain was found in a study of cytomegalovirus exposure and HLA in healthy donors. Study-wide findings and caveats: 87-base-pair reads could not separate some V segments, including TRBV6-2 and TRBV6-3.

In the PCR, 60 Vbeta and 13 Jbeta primers were used. The assay was immunoSEQ multiplex PCR, and TCRdb's table has in-frame clones only and misses some. The sample has 200,000 to 250,000 clones, 80% to 85% seen once. This CDR3 region has 18 residues. Germline V gene lookup returns CDR1 SGHDT and CDR2 YYEEEE. The germline V and J ends were trimmed by 0 bases and 0 bases, with 16 bases remaining between them. Comments on this clone: What it recognizes is unknown.

The origin of this receptor is a boy aged 2 to 9 in good health and CMV-seronegative. The genes are TRBV5-6 and TRBJ1-3; TRBD1 is a possible D gene (5 bases). Sequencing was carried out using PBMCs. The CDR3, as DNA: TGTGCCAGCAGCTTGGGCATACAGGAAACTAACTCTGGAAACACCATATATTTT. Translation: CASSLGIQETNSGNTIYF. The full variable domain, in which reference TRBV5-6 and TRBJ1-3 provide the parts outside the CDR3, is DAGVTQSPTHLIKTRGQQVTLRCSPKSGHDTVSWYQQALGQGPQFIFQYYEEEERQRGNFPDRFSGHQFPNYSSELNVNALLLGDSALYLCASSLGIQETNSGNTIYFGEGSWLTVV.